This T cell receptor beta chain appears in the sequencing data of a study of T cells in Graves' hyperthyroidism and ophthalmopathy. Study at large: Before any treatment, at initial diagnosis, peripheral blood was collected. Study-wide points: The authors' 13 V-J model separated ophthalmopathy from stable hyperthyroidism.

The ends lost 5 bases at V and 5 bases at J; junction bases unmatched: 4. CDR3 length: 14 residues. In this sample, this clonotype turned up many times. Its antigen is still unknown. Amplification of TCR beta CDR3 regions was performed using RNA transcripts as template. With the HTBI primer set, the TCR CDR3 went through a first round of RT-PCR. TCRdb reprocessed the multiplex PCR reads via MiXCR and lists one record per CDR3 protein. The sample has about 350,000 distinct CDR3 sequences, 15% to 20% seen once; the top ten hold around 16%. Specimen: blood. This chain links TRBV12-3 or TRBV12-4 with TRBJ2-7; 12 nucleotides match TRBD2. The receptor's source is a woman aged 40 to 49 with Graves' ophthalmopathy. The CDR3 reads CASSLTSGRNEQYF. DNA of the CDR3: TGTGCCAGCAGTCTGACTAGCGGGAGAAACGAGCAGTACTTC.